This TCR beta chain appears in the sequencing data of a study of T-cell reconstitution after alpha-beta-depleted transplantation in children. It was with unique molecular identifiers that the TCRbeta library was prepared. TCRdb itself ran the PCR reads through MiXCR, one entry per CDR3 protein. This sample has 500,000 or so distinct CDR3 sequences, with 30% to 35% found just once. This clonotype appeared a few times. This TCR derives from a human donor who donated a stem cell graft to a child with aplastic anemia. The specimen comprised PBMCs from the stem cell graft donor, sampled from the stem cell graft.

Here the CDR3 reads CASSLVGFRTDTQYF. CDR3 bases: TGCGCCAGCAGCTTGGTAGGGTTTCGCACAGATACGCAGTATTTT. The chain couples TRBV5-1 to TRBJ2-3; D is unclear. Germline-derived CDR1 and CDR2 are SGHRS and YFSETQ. The germline V and J ends were trimmed by 0 bases and 1 base, with 9 bases remaining between them. CDR3 length equals 15 residues.